The rows below give T cell receptor beta chains drawn from one sample of a study of blood T cell repertoires in COVID-19. The repertoire was sequenced with immunoSEQ multiplex PCR; TCRdb's copy has only in-frame clones and lacks some. The sample has 150,000 to 200,000 clones; about 90% are singletons. The specimen sequenced was peripheral blood. Every receptor here comes from a man aged 25-45 years with COVID-19, enrolled during active disease. The CDR3 runs from the conserved cysteine through the conserved F or W. The order of the fields is V gene, clone size, D gene, J gene, CDR3 protein, CDR3 DNA. The D gene is left open where the match is weak. Size is omitted from some rows. Given values are once, few, many or a class for expanded clones.

TRBV2	-	-	TRBJ2-1	CASSYNNEQFF	TGTGCCAGCAGTTATAACAATGAGCAGTTCTTC
TRBV5-1	-	-	TRBJ1-5	CASRLGEAQPQHF	TGCGCCAGCAGATTGGGTGAGGCTCAGCCCCAGCATTTT
TRBV24-1	-	-	TRBJ2-7	CATSDSAGVTLEQYF	TGTGCCACCAGTGATTCCGCAGGGGTCACCCTCGAGCAGTACTTC
TRBV9	once	TRBD2	TRBJ2-5	CASSQLTSGGAVQETQYF	TGTGCCAGCAGCCAATTGACTAGCGGGGGGGCAGTACAAGAGACCCAGTACTTC
TRBV4-3	-	-	TRBJ1-2	CASSQTTGWAYGYTF	TGCGCCAGCAGCCAGACCACAGGGTGGGCGTATGGCTACACCTTC
TRBV6-1	-	-	TRBJ1-5	CASSESGRNQPQHF	TGTGCCAGCAGTGAAAGCGGGAGAAATCAGCCCCAGCATTTT
TRBV3-1/TRBV3-2	-	TRBD2	TRBJ2-5	CASSQSMGLAGSYQETQYF	TGTGCCAGCAGCCAGTCGATGGGACTAGCGGGTTCGTACCAAGAGACCCAGTACTTC
TRBV4-2	-	TRBD2	TRBJ2-1	CASSSSGGAYEQFF	TGTGCCAGCAGCTCTAGCGGGGGGGCCTATGAGCAGTTCTTC
TRBV9	-	TRBD1	TRBJ2-1	CASSSTGFLYNEQFF	TGTGCCAGCAGCTCGACAGGGTTTCTCTACAATGAGCAGTTCTTC
TRBV6-5	-	TRBD1	TRBJ1-2	CASSRIGQVYGYTF	TGTGCCAGCAGTCGCATCGGACAGGTTTATGGCTACACCTTC
TRBV19	-	TRBD1	TRBJ1-1	CASSTRPGQKNTEAFF	TGTGCCAGTAGTACCCGACCGGGACAGAAGAACACTGAAGCTTTCTTT